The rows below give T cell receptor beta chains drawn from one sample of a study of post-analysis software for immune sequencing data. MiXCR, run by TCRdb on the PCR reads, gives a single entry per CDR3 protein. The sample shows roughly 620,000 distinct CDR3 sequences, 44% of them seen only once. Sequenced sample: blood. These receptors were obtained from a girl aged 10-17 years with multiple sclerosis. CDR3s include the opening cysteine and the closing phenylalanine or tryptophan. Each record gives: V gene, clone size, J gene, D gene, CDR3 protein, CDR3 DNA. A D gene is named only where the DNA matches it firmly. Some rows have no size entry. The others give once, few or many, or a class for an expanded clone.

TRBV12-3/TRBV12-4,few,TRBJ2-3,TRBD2,CASSHRTSGDTQYF,TGTGCCAGCAGTCATCGGACTAGTGGAGATACGCAGTATTTT
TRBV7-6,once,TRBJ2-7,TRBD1,CASSLGDSSYERYF,TGTGCCAGCAGCTTAGGGGACAGCTCCTACGAGCGGTACTTC
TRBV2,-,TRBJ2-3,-,CASKWRAATDTQYF,TGTGCCAGCAAATGGAGAGCGGCCACAGATACGCAGTATTTT
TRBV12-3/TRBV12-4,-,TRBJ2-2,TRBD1,CASSPQTGGGGELFF,TGTGCCAGCAGTCCCCAGACAGGGGGCGGCGGGGAGCTGTTTTTT
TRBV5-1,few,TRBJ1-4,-,CASSFKSSSVGPGWRSANEKLFF,TGCGCCAGCAGCTTTAAAAGTTCGAGCGTGGGGCCAGGTTGGAGGTCGGCTAATGAAAAACTGTTTTTT
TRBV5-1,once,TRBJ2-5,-,CASSFERRGRETQYF,TGCGCCAGCAGCTTCGAGAGGCGGGGGCGAGAGACCCAGTACTTC
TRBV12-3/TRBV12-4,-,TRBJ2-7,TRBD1,CASSYGDRGPSYEQYF,TGTGCCAGCAGTTACGGGGACAGGGGCCCCTCCTACGAGCAGTACTTC
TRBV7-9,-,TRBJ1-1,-,CASSSYGTYTEAFF,TGTGCCAGCAGCTCCTACGGGACCTACACTGAAGCTTTCTTT
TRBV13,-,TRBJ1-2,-,CASSLGEDYDGGYTF,TGTGCCAGCAGCTTAGGCGAAGATTACGACGGAGGCTACACCTTC
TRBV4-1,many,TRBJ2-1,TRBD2,CASSQDLTSGGNNEQFF,TGCGCCAGCAGCCAAGATCTCACTAGCGGAGGGAACAATGAGCAGTTCTTC
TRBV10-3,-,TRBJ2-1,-,CAISELGVGSYNEQFF,TGTGCCATCAGTGAACTTGGTGTAGGTTCCTACAATGAGCAGTTCTTC
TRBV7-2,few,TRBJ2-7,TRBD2,CASSSPSGRLYEQYF,TGTGCCAGCAGCTCGCCTAGCGGGAGATTATACGAGCAGTACTTC
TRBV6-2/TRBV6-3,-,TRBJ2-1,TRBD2,CASSRQKGTSGGEQFF,TGTGCCAGCAGTCGTCAAAAAGGGACTAGCGGGGGAGAGCAGTTCTTC
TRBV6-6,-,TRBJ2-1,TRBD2,CASSYGGGNYNEQFF,TGTGCCAGCAGTTACGGCGGGGGAAACTACAATGAGCAGTTCTTC
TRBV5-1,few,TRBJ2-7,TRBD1,CASSPRTGDYEQYF,TGCGCCAGCAGCCCGCGGACAGGGGACTACGAGCAGTACTTC
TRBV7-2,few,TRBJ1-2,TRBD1,CASRPTGPNYGYTF,TGTGCCAGCAGGCCGACAGGGCCTAACTATGGCTACACCTTC
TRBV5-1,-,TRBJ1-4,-,CASSPGTPKLFF,TGCGCCAGCAGCCCCGGGACCCCCAAACTGTTTTTT
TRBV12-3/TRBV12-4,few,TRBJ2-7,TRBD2,CASRDGEGSSYEQYF,TGTGCCAGCAGAGATGGGGAGGGGAGCTCCTACGAGCAGTACTTC
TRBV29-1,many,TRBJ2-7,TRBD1,CSARGQNYEQYF,TGCAGCGCCAGGGGACAGAACTACGAGCAGTACTTC
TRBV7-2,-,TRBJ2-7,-,CASSPYMSGRRNEQYF,TGTGCCAGCAGCCCGTACATGTCGGGAAGAAGGAACGAGCAGTACTTC
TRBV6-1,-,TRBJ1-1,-,CASSKNRVSGTEAFF,TGTGCCAGCAGTAAAAACAGGGTTTCGGGCACTGAAGCTTTCTTT
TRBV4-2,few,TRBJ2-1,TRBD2,CASSLVEAPGLAGEGEFF,TGTGCCAGCAGCCTGGTCGAGGCTCCGGGACTAGCGGGAGAGGGGGAGTTCTTC
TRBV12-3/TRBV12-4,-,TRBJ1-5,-,CASSRSTGGTNQPQHF,TGTGCCAGCAGTCGCTCAACGGGGGGGACGAATCAGCCCCAGCATTTT
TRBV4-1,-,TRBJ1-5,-,CASSQDPGTPNQPQHF,TGCGCCAGCAGCCAAGATCCCGGGACACCTAATCAGCCCCAGCATTTT
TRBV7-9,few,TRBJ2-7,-,CASSFDLGPYEQYF,TGTGCCAGCAGCTTCGACTTGGGACCCTACGAGCAGTACTTC
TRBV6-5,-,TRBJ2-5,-,CASRGGFTPRGQQYF,TGTGCCAGCAGGGGGGGTTTTACACCCCGGGGTCAACAGTACTTC
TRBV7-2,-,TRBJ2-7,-,CASSLAGGPRYEQYF,TGTGCCAGCAGCTTAGCGGGGGGGCCTAGATACGAGCAGTACTTC
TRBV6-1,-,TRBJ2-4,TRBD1,CASSWDRGIQYF,TGTGCCAGCAGTTGGGACAGAGGCATTCAGTACTTC
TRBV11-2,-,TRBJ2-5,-,CASSLDPGGTQYF,TGTGCCAGCAGCTTAGATCCGGGCGGGACCCAGTACTTC
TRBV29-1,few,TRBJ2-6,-,CSVGEGPFGADVLTF,TGCAGCGTTGGCGAGGGGCCCTTCGGGGCCGACGTCCTGACTTTC
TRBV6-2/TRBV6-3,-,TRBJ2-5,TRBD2,CASSPGLAGGGETQYF,TGTGCCAGCAGTCCGGGACTAGCGGGAGGGGGAGAGACCCAGTACTTC
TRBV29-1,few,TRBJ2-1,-,CSVGLVLYNEQFF,TGCAGCGTTGGACTAGTACTTTACAATGAGCAGTTCTTC
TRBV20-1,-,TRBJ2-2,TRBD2,CSASGEGGGTGELFF,TGCAGTGCTAGTGGGGAGGGCGGTGGCACCGGGGAGCTGTTTTTT
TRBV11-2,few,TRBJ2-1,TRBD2,CASSTGLAGGFAYNEQFF,TGTGCCAGCAGCACCGGACTAGCGGGAGGGTTCGCCTACAATGAGCAGTTCTTC
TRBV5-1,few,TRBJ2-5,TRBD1,CASSNGQAQETQYF,TGCGCCAGCAGCAACGGACAGGCTCAAGAGACCCAGTACTTC
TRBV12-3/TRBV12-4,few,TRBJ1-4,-,CASSKGPRSAEKLFF,TGTGCCAGCAGCAAGGGCCCTCGGAGTGCTGAAAAACTGTTTTTT
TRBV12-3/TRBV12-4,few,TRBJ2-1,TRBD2,CASSPSGDEQFF,TGTGCCAGCAGTCCTAGCGGGGATGAGCAGTTCTTC
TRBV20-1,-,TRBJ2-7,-,CSASGQVYEQYF,TGCAGTGCTAGCGGGCAGGTCTACGAGCAGTACTTC
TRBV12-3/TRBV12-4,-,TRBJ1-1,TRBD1,CASSPRTGDFSGAFF,TGTGCCAGCAGCCCCAGGACAGGTGACTTTTCTGGAGCTTTCTTT
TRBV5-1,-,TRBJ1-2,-,CASSSQGIYDYTF,TGCGCCAGCAGCTCCCAGGGGATATATGACTACACCTTC
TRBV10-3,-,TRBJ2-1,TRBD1,CAISESGGTGYNEQFF,TGTGCCATCAGTGAGTCCGGAGGGACAGGGTACAATGAGCAGTTCTTC
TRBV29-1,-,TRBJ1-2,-,CSAEAGGYTF,TGCAGCGCAGAGGCGGGTGGCTACACCTTC
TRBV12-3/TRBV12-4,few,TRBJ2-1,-,CASSRLYNEQFF,TGTGCCAGCAGTCGTCTTTACAATGAGCAGTTCTTC